Sequencing of this TCR beta chain was carried out in a study of cytomegalovirus exposure and HLA in healthy donors. Trimming shortened V by 1 base and J by 6 bases, and 9 bases separated the two germline ends. The CDR3 loop spans 14 amino acids. The V gene's germline CDR1 is SGHTA and CDR2 FQGTGA. Vbeta (60) and Jbeta (13) primers were used in the PCR. Clones were sequenced by immunoSEQ multiplex PCR, and TCRdb holds only the in-frame ones, with some missing. This sample carries some 150,000 clones, roughly 80% of them seen once, and the ten largest clones take 3.5% to 5.5%. Sequencing used PBMCs. The genes are TRBV7-3 and TRBJ2-2; perhaps TRBD2 as D (6 bases). The source of this sequence is a middle-aged woman in good health and CMV-seropositive. In nucleotides, the CDR3 is TGTGCCAGCAGCTTAAGGGCGGGGCCCGGGGAGCTGTTTTTT. This sequence encodes CASSLRAGPGELFF.